Presented here are 25 T cell receptor beta chains from one specimen sequenced in a study of beta chain features in type 1 diabetes. Reverse transcription of all isolated RNA meant that expressed TCRB transcripts were sequenced. Some clones are missing from TCRdb's copy, which holds only in-frame ones; the method was immunoSEQ multiplex PCR. The table includes approximately 15,000 clones, 70% to 80% detected once. Which antigens these TCRs recognize remains unknown. Findings and caveats of the study: Among patients with Type 1 diabetes, TCRB CDR3s were moderately but significantly shorter in every one of the four CD4+ subsets.

Sequenced material: stem cell memory CD4+ T cells from blood. Every receptor here comes from a young woman with type 1 diabetes.

V and J are TRBV4-1 and TRBJ1-1; possible D gene TRBD1, 6 bases. Between the trimmed V and J ends, which lost 4 bases and 1 base, there was a span of 10 bases. This CDR3 comprises 14 residues. CDR1 is MGHRA, CDR2 YSYEKL, per germline. CDR3 residues: CASSPRTANTEAFF. Written as DNA, the CDR3 is TGCGCCAGCAGCCCCCGGACAGCGAACACTGAAGCTTTCTTT.

This clone came up a few times. V and J are TRBV28 and TRBJ2-5; D may be TRBD2 (7 bases). Germline assignment: CDR1 MDHEN and CDR2 SYDVKM. V lost 2 bases and J lost 2, with 21 bases in between. This CDR3 has 18 amino acids. CDR3 loop: CASSLGFIQGGYQETQYF. The CDR3 DNA sequence: TGTGCCAGCAGTTTAGGGTTTATACAGGGAGGGTATCAAGAGACCCAGTACTTC.

The chain uses TRBV5-1 and TRBJ2-7; D possibly corresponds to TRBD2 (5 bases). Germline V gene data show CDR1 as SGHRS and CDR2 as YFSETQ. The CDR3 is 15 residues long. Trimming cost V 0 bases and J 4 bases, with 14 bases left between them. CDR3 sequence: CASSLGSLGGYEQYF. In nucleotides, the CDR3 is TGCGCCAGCAGCTTGGGGTCCCTGGGCGGGTACGAGCAGTACTTC.

This chain joins TRBV13 and TRBJ1-3; D perhaps matches TRBD1 (6 bases). Germline V gene lookup returns CDR1 PRHDT and CDR2 FYEKMQ (reference sequence). Trimming shortened V by 5 bases and J by 2 bases, and 13 bases separated the two germline ends. The CDR3 sequence is 15 residues long. CDR3 region: CASSRTRTAGNTIYF. The CDR3 DNA reads as TGTGCCAGCAGCCGAACGCGGACAGCTGGAAACACCATATATTTT.

The gene calls are TRBV28 and TRBJ2-1, with 10 bases identical to TRBD2. Unmatched junction bases numbered 12, after V lost 3 bases and J lost 7 bases. Per the germline V gene, CDR1 is MDHEN and CDR2 is SYDVKM. The CDR3 totals 17 residues. CDR3 region: CASSLAGLAWTRNEQFF. Here the CDR3 DNA reads TGTGCCAGCAGTTTGGCGGGACTAGCGTGGACCCGGAATGAGCAGTTCTTC. The full variable domain, completed using reference TRBV28 and TRBJ2-1, is DVKVTQSSRYLVKRTGEKVFLECVQDMDHENMFWYRQDPGLGLRLIYFSYDVKMKEKGDIPEGYSVSREKKERFSLILESASTNQTSMYLCASSLAGLAWTRNEQFFGPGTRLTVL.

The chain combines TRBV7-9 with TRBJ1-1, with D perhaps matching TRBD1 (6 bases). The V and J ends lost 1 base and 4 bases respectively, with 7 bases between them. Germline values: CDR1 SEHNR, CDR2 FQNEAQ (reference sequence). CDR3 size: 13 residues. CDR3 nucleotides: TGTGCCAGCAGCTTAGGAGGGGGCACTGAAGCTTTCTTT. Its protein is CASSLGGGTEAFF.

The chain recombines TRBV2 with TRBJ2-3, with 8 nucleotides matching TRBD2. This CDR3 is 15 amino acids long. Per the germline V gene, CDR1 is SNHLY and CDR2 is FYNNEI. J was trimmed by 5 bases and V by 0 bases; bases with no gene match: 4. CDR3: CASSEALAAGDTQYF. The CDR3 DNA follows: TGTGCCAGCAGTGAAGCACTAGCGGCGGGAGATACGCAGTATTTT.

This clone was seen only a few times. V gene TRBV7-9 combines with J gene TRBJ1-2; TRBD1 is a possible D gene (6 bases). V gave up 4 bases and J gave up 4 bases, with 13 bases separating them. The CDR3 has 14 residues. Germline loops: CDR1 SEHNR, CDR2 FQNEAQ (reference sequence). CDR3 loop: CASSSQGQSYGYTF. CDR3 sequence (DNA): TGTGCCAGCAGCTCCCAGGGACAAAGCTATGGCTACACCTTC.

The chain recombines TRBV27 with TRBJ1-1, with a possible D match to TRBD1 (5 bases). The V gene lost 5 bases and the J gene lost 4 bases, with 20 bases spanning the gap. The CDR3 is 16 residues long. Per the germline V gene, CDR1 is MNHEY and CDR2 is SMNVEV (reference sequence). The CDR3: CASSLRGLSLGTEAFF. The CDR3 nucleotides are TGTGCCAGCAGTCTCCGGGGACTCTCCCTGGGCACTGAAGCTTTCTTT.

The chain recombines TRBV4-1 with TRBJ2-2; 11 bases align to TRBD2. Per the germline V gene, CDR1 is MGHRA and CDR2 is YSYEKL. The ends lost 3 bases at V and 5 bases at J; junction bases unmatched: 11. The CDR3 consists of 18 residues. The CDR3, as DNA: TGCGCCAGCAGCCAGCCGACTAGCGGGATGTTTCGTACCGGGGAGCTGTTTTTT. Translation: CASSQPTSGMFRTGELFF.

This clone occurred a few times. The chain uses TRBV9 and TRBJ1-5, with 11 bases lining up with TRBD1. The CDR3 sequence is 15 residues long. Germline V lookup: CDR1 SGDLS, CDR2 YYNGEE. V shed 5 bases and J 7 bases; nucleotides not matched to a gene: 8. CDR3 protein: CASSPGQGERQPQHF. The CDR3 bases are TGTGCCAGCAGTCCGGGACAGGGGGAGAGGCAGCCCCAGCATTTT.

This chain links TRBV6-5 with TRBJ1-2; D not resolved. The V end lost 0 bases, the J end lost 5 bases, and 10 bases lay between the germline ends. Germline loops: CDR1 MNHEY, CDR2 SVGAGI. This CDR3 comprises 14 residues. CDR3: CASSYSSGRYGYTF. In DNA, the CDR3 is TGTGCCAGCAGTTACTCGAGCGGCCGGTATGGCTACACCTTC.

J is TRBJ1-1 and V is TRBV7-2; D unclear. CDR1 is SGHTA, CDR2 FQGNSA, per germline. Trimming cost V 1 base and J 1 base, with 7 bases left between them. The CDR3 extends over 14 amino acids. The CDR3 bases are TGTGCCAGCAGCTTAGGGTCGGGGAACACTGAAGCTTTCTTT. The encoded protein is CASSLGSGNTEAFF.

DNA of the CDR3: TGTGCCAGCAGCGTAGGGACCGGGGGGTATGAGCAGTTCTTC. Translating it yields CASSVGTGGYEQFF. The genes are TRBV9 and TRBJ2-1, with TRBD2 matching over 7 bases. Germline V gives CDR1 SGDLS, CDR2 YYNGEE. V was clipped by 0 bases and J by 8 bases; unmatched bases: 5. The CDR3 covers 14 residues.

The chain combines TRBV7-9 with TRBJ2-1; 9 nucleotides align to TRBD2. Looked up from germline, CDR1 is SEHNR and CDR2 is FQNEAQ (reference sequence). The CDR3 runs 16 residues. V trimming: 5 bases; J trimming: 5 bases; junction bases outside the gene matches: 10. CDR3 sequence: CASSPKRLAEDNEQFF. CDR3 DNA sequence: TGTGCCAGCAGCCCTAAACGACTAGCGGAAGACAATGAGCAGTTCTTC. Full variable domain (outside the CDR3, taken from reference TRBV7-9 and TRBJ2-1): DTGVSQNPRHKITKRGQNVTFRCDPISEHNRLYWYRQTLGQGPEFLTYFQNEAQLEKSRLLSDRFSAERPKGSFSTLEIQRTEQGDSAMYLCASSPKRLAEDNEQFFGPGTRLTVL.

V gene TRBV30 combines with J gene TRBJ1-2; 8 bases agree with TRBD1. The CDR3 is made up of 14 amino acids. J was trimmed by 5 bases and V by 3 bases; bases with no gene match: 8. Germline-derived CDR1 and CDR2 are GTSNPN and SVGIG (reference sequence). CDR3 amino acids: CAWRVPGGFYGYTF. The CDR3 DNA follows: TGTGCCTGGAGGGTACCAGGGGGCTTTTATGGCTACACCTTC.

The V gene is TRBV5-5, the J gene TRBJ2-7; 7 bases are shared with TRBD2. The CDR3 has 14 amino acids. Looked up from germline, CDR1 is SGHKS and CDR2 is YYEKEE (reference sequence). Trimming took 4 bases from V and 0 from J; bases not matched to a gene: 4. The CDR3 protein is CASSALAASYEQYF. The CDR3 DNA reads TGTGCCAGCAGCGCCCTAGCGGCCTCCTACGAGCAGTACTTC. The complete variable domain, with remaining parts taken from reference TRBV5-5 and TRBJ2-7, reads DAGVTQSPTHLIKTRGQQVTLRCSPISGHKSVSWYQQVLGQGPQFIFQYYEKEERGRGNFPDRFSARQFPNYSSELNVNALLLGDSALYLCASSALAASYEQYFGPGTRLTVT.

This clone was seen only a few times. V is TRBV9 and J is TRBJ2-3; 11 bases agree with TRBD2. V was clipped by 2 bases and J by 3 bases; unmatched bases: 5. The CDR3 has 16 residues. The V gene's germline CDR1 is SGDLS and CDR2 YYNGEE. CDR3 loop: CASSVQTSGMTDTQYF. The CDR3 DNA sequence: TGTGCCAGCAGCGTCCAGACTAGCGGGATGACAGATACGCAGTATTTT.

V is TRBV6-5 and J is TRBJ2-2; TRBD1 matches at 8 bases. The CDR3 covers 15 residues. Germline trimming cut 7 bases from V and 2 bases from J; bases unmatched to any gene: 6. Germline loops: CDR1 MNHEY, CDR2 SVGAGI. The CDR3 nucleotides are TGTGCCAGCACCCAGGGACAGGCAAACACCGGGGAGCTGTTTTTT. This sequence encodes CASTQGQANTGELFF.

This clone was observed a handful of times. The rearrangement links TRBV28 to TRBJ2-1; D not resolved. CDR3 length: 15 residues. From germline, CDR1 is MDHEN and CDR2 SYDVKM. The V end lost 0 bases, the J end lost 2 bases, and 8 bases lay between the germline ends. The CDR3: CASSLWADPYNEQFF. DNA of the CDR3: TGTGCCAGCAGTTTATGGGCGGATCCCTACAATGAGCAGTTCTTC.

The CDR3 reads CASSVQGLTEAFF. In DNA, the CDR3 is TGTGCCAGCAGCGTACAGGGGCTGACTGAAGCTTTCTTT. The V call is TRBV7-2, the J call TRBJ1-1; 7 bases line up with TRBD1. CDR3 length: 13 residues. V shed 5 bases, J shed 5 bases, and the junction held 5 bases outside the gene matches. The V gene's germline CDR1 is SGHTA and CDR2 FQGNSA.

This clone was observed a handful of times. The chain recombines TRBV29-1 with TRBJ2-1, with a possible D match to TRBD1 (5 bases). This CDR3 region has 13 residues. Per germline, CDR1 SQVTM and CDR2 ANQGSEA. Trimming left V 4 bases short and J 9 bases short, with 16 bases between. CDR3 protein: CSVGVFGQGEQFF. The CDR3 bases are TGCAGCGTTGGGGTATTTGGTCAGGGTGAGCAGTTCTTC.

This sequence joins TRBV9 and TRBJ1-5, with a tentative D call TRBD1 (6 bases). The CDR3 has 14 amino acids. Germline values: CDR1 SGDLS, CDR2 YYNGEE. V shed 0 bases and J shed 5 bases, with 9 bases lying between them. The CDR3 bases are TGTGCCAGCAGCGTAGAGGCAGGGGATCAGCCCCAGCATTTT. Translating it yields CASSVEAGDQPQHF.

In nucleotides, the CDR3 is TGTGCCAGCAGCCGGTTCGCAGGGACAGCTATTTTCTACGAGCAGTACTTC. Amino acid sequence: CASSRFAGTAIFYEQYF. This rearrangement joins TRBV13 to TRBJ2-7, with 7 bases identical to TRBD1. The ends lost 5 bases at V and 3 bases at J; junction bases unmatched: 16. Germline V CDR1 and CDR2: PRHDT, FYEKMQ (reference sequence). The CDR3 length is 17 residues.

CDR3 coding DNA: TGTGCCAGCAGCTTAGCTCCACGGGAGACCCAGTACTTC. It yields the protein CASSLAPRETQYF. This sequence joins TRBV7-7 and TRBJ2-5; D gene unclear. CDR3 length: 13 residues. Trimming took off 0 bases at V and 5 bases at J, with 7 bases between the two ends. Germline assignment: CDR1 SSHAT and CDR2 FNYEAQ (reference sequence).